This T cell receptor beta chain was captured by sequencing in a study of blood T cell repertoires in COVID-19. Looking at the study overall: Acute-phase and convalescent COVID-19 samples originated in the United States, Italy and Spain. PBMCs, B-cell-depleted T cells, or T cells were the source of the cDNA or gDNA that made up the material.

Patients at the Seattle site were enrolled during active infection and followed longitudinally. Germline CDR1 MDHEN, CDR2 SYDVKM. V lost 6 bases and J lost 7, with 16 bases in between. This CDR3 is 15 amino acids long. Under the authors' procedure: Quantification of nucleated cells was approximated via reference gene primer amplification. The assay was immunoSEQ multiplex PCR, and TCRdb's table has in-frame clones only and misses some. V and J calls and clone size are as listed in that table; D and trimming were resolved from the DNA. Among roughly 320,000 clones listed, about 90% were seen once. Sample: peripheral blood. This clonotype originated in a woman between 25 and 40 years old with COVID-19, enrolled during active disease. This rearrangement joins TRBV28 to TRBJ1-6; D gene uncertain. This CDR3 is CASSNRLNLNSPLHF. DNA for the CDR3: TGTGCCAGCAGCAACCGATTGAACTTGAATTCACCCCTCCACTTT.